The 26 T cell receptor beta chains below all came from one sample that was sequenced in a study of T cell repertoires in cytomegalovirus infection. MiXCR, applied by TCRdb to the reads, yields one record per CDR3 protein. The sample has just under 550,000 distinct CDR3 sequences, 26% seen once. Sequencing was done on a sample of PBMCs. The receptors stem from a human donor in good health (CMV status not recorded). Some clones in this sample may be carry-over from other donors' samples.

This clonotype showed up many times. The genes are TRBV7-2 and TRBJ2-2, with D unclear. The CDR3 has 12 residues. Trimming removed 6 bases at V and 3 bases at J, with 5 bases between. Germline values: CDR1 SGHTA, CDR2 FQGNSA. CDR3 in amino acids: CASSQYTGELFF. The CDR3 bases are TGTGCCAGCAGTCAATACACCGGGGAGCTGTTTTTT.

This clonotype was found a few times. The chain is built from TRBV12-3 or TRBV12-4 and TRBJ1-1, with 8 bases fitting TRBD1. The CDR3 totals 15 residues. V was clipped by 4 bases and J by 6 bases; unmatched bases: 10. CDR3 nucleotide sequence: TGTGCCAGCAGTTCAGGACAGGGTATAATTGCTGAAGCTTTCTTT. This codes for CASSSGQGIIAEAFF.

The J gene is TRBJ2-1, the V gene TRBV11-3, with D perhaps TRBD1 or TRBD2 (5 bases each). The CDR3 totals 14 residues. Trimming removed 6 bases from V and 8 bases from J, with 17 bases in between. The V gene's germline CDR1 is SGHNT and CDR2 YENEEA. CDR3 amino acids: CASSTGTEGDEQFF. CDR3 bases: TGTGCCAGCAGTACCGGGACGGAAGGGGATGAGCAGTTCTTC.

This chain uses TRBV6-1 with TRBJ1-2, with a weak D call TRBD1 (6 bases). Germline CDR1 reads MNHNS; CDR2 reads SASEGT. This CDR3 is built from 15 residues. V lost 7 bases and J lost 4, with 19 bases in between. CDR3 in DNA: TGTGCCAGCACCCTGGGGGCTACAGGTGGCTATGGCTACACCTTC. Its translation is CASTLGATGGYGYTF.

This clonotype was recorded at least ten times. The chain carries TRBV7-2 and TRBJ2-5; a weak D match, TRBD2 (6 bases). Looked up from germline, CDR1 is SGHTA and CDR2 is FQGNSA. The V gene lost 5 bases and the J gene lost 5 bases, with 15 bases spanning the gap. This CDR3 has 14 amino acids. CDR3 DNA sequence: TGTGCCAGCAGCCGCGGAGCTGGGAGGGAGACCCAGTACTTC. Amino acids: CASSRGAGRETQYF.

This clonotype was recorded many times. The V call is TRBV12-3 or TRBV12-4, the J call TRBJ2-1; D might be TRBD1 (6 bases). This CDR3 contains 12 residues. CDR3 sequence: CATGISYNEQFF. The CDR3 DNA reads as TGTGCTACAGGGATCTCCTACAATGAGCAGTTCTTC.

This clonotype was seen more than once but under ten times. V usage is TRBV20-1 and J usage is TRBJ2-3; TRBD1 is a possible D gene (6 bases). CDR1 is DFQATT and CDR2 is SNEGSKA in the germline V gene (reference sequence). Trimming left V 5 bases short and J 0 bases short, with 12 bases between. This CDR3 is built from 14 residues. DNA for the CDR3: TGCAGTGCTGGAGGACAGACTAGCACAGATACGCAGTATTTT. This sequence encodes CSAGGQTSTDTQYF.

The chain joins TRBV2 to TRBJ2-3; TRBD2 aligns across 10 bases. This CDR3 comprises 14 residues. V shed 1 base and J 9 bases; nucleotides not matched to a gene: 4. Germline V gives CDR1 SNHLY, CDR2 FYNNEI. The CDR3 is CASSEVLAGDTQYF. DNA of the CDR3: TGTGCCAGCAGTGAAGTGCTAGCGGGAGACACGCAGTATTTT.

This clonotype was found a few times. The V call is TRBV7-2, the J call TRBJ1-3, with a tentative D call TRBD1 (6 bases). Trimming removed 5 bases from V and 0 bases from J, with 14 bases in between. Germline assignment: CDR1 SGHTA and CDR2 FQGNSA. This CDR3 is built from 16 residues. The CDR3 nucleotides are TGTGCCAGCAGCCCCCGAGCAGGGGACTCTGGAAACACCATATATTTT. This translates into CASSPRAGDSGNTIYF.

This clonotype was recorded a few times. This chain joins TRBV6-6 and TRBJ2-1; 7 nucleotides line up with TRBD2. Germline V gene lookup returns CDR1 MNHNY and CDR2 SVGAGI (reference sequence). The junction had 2 bases not matched to a gene; V was cut back by 6 bases and J by 0 bases. The CDR3 is 14 residues long. In DNA form, the CDR3 reads TGTGCCAGCAGGCAGCGGGGCTCCTACAATGAGCAGTTCTTC. It translates to CASRQRGSYNEQFF.

This chain links TRBV18 with TRBJ2-3, with D possibly matching TRBD1 (6 bases). The CDR3 is made up of 14 amino acids. Germline CDR1 is KGHSH and CDR2 is LQKENI. The V end lost 1 base, the J end lost 3 bases, and 8 bases lay between the germline ends. Written as DNA, the CDR3 is TGTGCCAGCTCACCACGAGGACAGACAGATACGCAGTATTTT. Its protein product is CASSPRGQTDTQYF.

V is TRBV7-3 and J is TRBJ2-7; no reliable D call. The CDR3 sequence is 16 residues long. Germline V gene sequence: CDR1 SGHTA, CDR2 FQGTGA. V was trimmed by 5 bases and J by 2 bases, leaving 19 bases between them. CDR3 protein: CASSILSWPTPYEQYF. The DNA for the CDR3 is TGTGCCAGCAGCATCCTTTCTTGGCCAACACCCTACGAGCAGTACTTC.

This clonotype came up a few times. This rearrangement joins TRBV12-3 or TRBV12-4 to TRBJ2-5; weak D call: TRBD1 (6 bases). Trimming removed 4 bases at V and 5 bases at J, with 17 bases between. This CDR3 has 15 amino acids. The CDR3 sequence: CASSSVRGLGETQYF. CDR3 DNA: TGTGCCAGCAGTTCGGTCAGGGGATTGGGGGAGACCCAGTACTTC.

This clonotype appeared a few times. V usage is TRBV10-3 and J usage is TRBJ1-3; D perhaps matches TRBD1 (5 bases). Germline values: CDR1 ENHRY, CDR2 SYGVKD. The CDR3 consists of 15 residues. Trimming removed 0 bases from V and 9 bases from J, with 15 bases in between. Written as DNA, the CDR3 is TGTGCCATCAGTGAGTCGCGACAGACGTCCGGCACCATATATTTT. Its protein is CAISESRQTSGTIYF.

This clonotype occurred many times. The chain recombines TRBV4-1 with TRBJ2-1; D ambiguous. Germline loops: CDR1 MGHRA, CDR2 YSYEKL. With 0 bases removed from V and 0 bases from J, the gap between germline ends came to 9 bases. CDR3 length: 16 amino acids. This CDR3 is CASSQDNFPSYNEQFF. CDR3 in DNA: TGCGCCAGCAGCCAAGATAACTTCCCCTCCTACAATGAGCAGTTCTTC.

This sequence joins TRBV7-9 and TRBJ2-7, with no clear D. V gave up 5 bases and J gave up 0 bases, with 17 bases separating them. The CDR3 spans 16 residues. The germline V gene encodes CDR1 SEHNR and CDR2 FQNEAQ (reference sequence). The CDR3 region is CASSALGIQFSYEQYF. DNA of the CDR3: TGTGCCAGCAGCGCCCTGGGAATCCAGTTCTCCTACGAGCAGTACTTC.

J is TRBJ2-5 and V is TRBV12-3 or TRBV12-4, with a possible D match to TRBD1 (6 bases). This CDR3 is built from 15 residues. The ends were cut back, 2 bases at V and 4 bases at J, with 14 bases in the middle. DNA of the CDR3: TGTGCCAGCAGTTTATTACTGGGGGCCAGAGAGACCCAGTACTTC. Protein sequence: CASSLLLGARETQYF.

This clonotype appeared a few times. This chain uses TRBV6-2 or TRBV6-3 with TRBJ2-7; 10 bases are a match to TRBD2. The CDR3 length is 15 residues. Unmatched junction bases numbered 10, after V lost 6 bases and J lost 5 bases. Germline V gives CDR1 MNHEY, CDR2 SVGEGT. CDR3 DNA sequence: TGTGCCAGCAGCACCCCGGGACTAGCGATTCACGAGCAGTACGTC. Translated: CASSTPGLAIHEQYV.

V usage is TRBV28 and J usage is TRBJ1-5, with D unresolved. Trimming removed 7 bases from V and 11 bases from J, with 12 bases in between. Looked up from germline, CDR1 is MDHEN and CDR2 is SYDVKM. CDR3 length: 11 amino acids. For the CDR3, the DNA is TGTGCCAGCAATCGGTTCGGGGCCCAGCATTTT. It encodes CASNRFGAQHF.

The table lists this clonotype with a few counts. The chain uses TRBV24-1 and TRBJ2-1; D remains ambiguous. Trimming shortened V by 3 bases and J by 8 bases, and 19 bases separated the two germline ends. The CDR3 contains 16 residues. Germline V gene lookup returns CDR1 KGHDR and CDR2 SFDVKD. The CDR3 bases are TGTGCCACCAGTGATCCCGACCCTGACAAACCCGATGAGCAGTTCTTC. It translates to CATSDPDPDKPDEQFF.

The genes are TRBV7-2 and TRBJ1-1; 10 bases agree with TRBD1. The germline gives CDR1 SGHTA, CDR2 FQGNSA. This CDR3 spans 16 amino acids. With V trimmed by 1 base and J by 7 bases, 9 bases remained unmatched. The CDR3 is CASSLGGTGAQYEAFF. DNA of the CDR3: TGTGCCAGCAGCTTAGGAGGGACAGGGGCCCAATATGAAGCTTTCTTT.

V and J are TRBV4-3 and TRBJ2-7; D could derive from TRBD1 or TRBD2 (6 bases each). The V gene lost 0 bases and the J gene lost 4 bases, with 13 bases spanning the gap. CDR1 and CDR2 from the germline V gene are LGHNA and YSLEER. The CDR3 runs to 15 residues. The CDR3 loop is CASSQDWRDTYEQYF. For the CDR3, the DNA is TGCGCCAGCAGCCAAGATTGGCGGGACACGTACGAGCAGTACTTC.

J is TRBJ2-7 and V is TRBV27, with a tentative D call TRBD2 (5 bases). Germline CDR1 reads MNHEY; CDR2 reads SMNVEV (reference sequence). V shed 3 bases and J shed 5 bases, with 11 bases lying between them. The CDR3 sequence is 13 residues long. The CDR3 region is CASSFGERNEQYF. CDR3 in DNA: TGTGCCAGCAGTTTCGGGGAGCGGAACGAGCAGTACTTC.

The chain is built from TRBV19 and TRBJ2-1; no definite D call. Deletions cut 5 bases from V and 0 bases from J, with 8 bases between. This CDR3 region has 14 residues. Germline V gene data show CDR1 as LNHDA and CDR2 as SQIVND (reference sequence). The CDR3, as DNA: TGTGCCAGTAGTCAGGATCGCTCCTACAATGAGCAGTTCTTC. It encodes CASSQDRSYNEQFF.

This chain connects TRBV5-1 to TRBJ2-7; 12 bases agree with TRBD2. Trimming cost V 4 bases and J 2 bases; bases outside gene matches: 10. The CDR3 contains 17 residues. Germline CDR1 and CDR2: SGHRS and YFSETQ. Here the CDR3 reads CASSPALGLAGTYEQYV. The CDR3 bases are TGCGCCAGCAGCCCGGCCTTAGGACTAGCGGGAACCTACGAGCAGTACGTC.

The chain carries TRBV29-1 and TRBJ1-1; D gene unclear. V lost 6 bases and J lost 2, with 13 bases in between. Germline CDR1 SQVTM, CDR2 ANQGSEA. This CDR3 comprises 13 residues. The CDR3 region is CSVATDGNTEAFF. In DNA form, the CDR3 reads TGCAGCGTCGCCACCGACGGTAACACTGAAGCTTTCTTT. Combining the CDR3 with reference TRBV29-1 and TRBJ1-1 gives the whole variable domain SAVISQKPSRDICQRGTSLTIQCQVDSQVTMMFWYRQQPGQSLTLIATANQGSEATYESGFVIDKFPISRPNLTFSTLTVSNMSPEDSSIYLCSVATDGNTEAFFGQGTRLTVV.